The sequence of this T cell receptor beta chain was determined in a study of blood T cell repertoires in COVID-19. Whole-study context: In each case, the material was cDNA or gDNA derived from T cells, B-cell-depleted T cells, or PBMCs.

The study recruited people aged about 18 to 90 years across approximately 23 US areas. Grouping used clinical history reported by participants in a survey and questionnaire. Two negative PCRs, clearance, or symptom resolution characterized the recovered Cohort 3 donors. This CDR3 comprises 17 residues. Looked up from germline, CDR1 is MGHRA and CDR2 is YSYEKL. V trimming: 4 bases; J trimming: 3 bases; junction bases outside the gene matches: 9. Clones were sequenced by immunoSEQ multiplex PCR, and TCRdb holds only the in-frame ones, with some missing. This sample carries some 340,000 clones, about 90% of them seen once, and the ten largest clones take 5.3%.

This clonotype was sampled from a woman aged 30 to 39 who had recovered from COVID-19. Sequenced sample: PBMCs or T cells enriched from blood (not recorded which). This chain links TRBV4-1 with TRBJ1-5; 10 bases fit TRBD1. CDR3 bases: TGCGCCAGCAGCCGAGACCCGGGACAGGGGACCAATCAGCCCCAGCATTTT. The encoded protein is CASSRDPGQGTNQPQHF.